A selection of T cell receptor beta chains follows, all from one sample in a study of T cell changes during pregnancy in multiple sclerosis. Sequencing used immunoSEQ multiplex PCR; TCRdb keeps in-frame clones, though not all of them. The data contain roughly 110,000 clones, 92% of them singletons. The sequenced sample was peripheral blood, obtained after pregnancy. Receptor source: a female donor with multiple sclerosis, enrolled in a pregnancy study. The CDR3 runs from the conserved cysteine through the conserved F or W. Fields, in order: J gene, V gene, CDR3 protein.

TRBJ2-2 | TRBV28 | CASSFPSGPNTGELFF
TRBJ2-2 | TRBV2 | CASSLGAFGELFF
TRBJ2-6 | TRBV30 | CATEQDHRGSIQSSGANVLTF
TRBJ1-5 | TRBV6-6 | CASSYSRGRNQPQHF
TRBJ2-5 | TRBV10-2 | CASSNGLAGAETQYF
TRBJ1-5 | TRBV28 | CASSLSVSNQPQHF
TRBJ1-4 | TRBV2 | CASSDRDNEKLFF
TRBJ2-7 | TRBV27 | CASSFRLAGGTTYEQYF
TRBJ1-2 | TRBV6-5 | CASSAHGGIYGYTF
TRBJ1-2 | TRBV5-1 | CASSLAARGVGGYTF
TRBJ2-2 | TRBV29-1 | CSVARDVATGELFF
TRBJ2-7 | TRBV28 | CASSLFGGPAYEQYF
TRBJ1-6 | TRBV4-1 | CASSQVGGQGANSPLHF
TRBJ1-4 | TRBV27 | CASSRQGMIEKLFF
TRBJ2-2 | TRBV5-1 | CASSLTGTGAGELFF
TRBJ1-6 | TRBV6-5 | CASRRQGNSPLHF
TRBJ2-1 | TRBV2 | CASSSLTSGSLNEQFF
TRBJ2-5 | TRBV2 | CASSPGLAGGAETQYF
TRBJ2-7 | TRBV2 | CASSELGQGSYEQYF
TRBJ2-2 | TRBV6-5 | CASSYSGQRTGELFF
TRBJ2-7 | TRBV4-2 | CASSQDHQGYEQYF
TRBJ1-1 | TRBV6-5 | CASSSRRGGREAFF
TRBJ1-1 | TRBV7-9 | CANTRGALNTEAFF
TRBJ2-1 | TRBV6-5 | CASSYLGTTPPHEQFF
TRBJ2-1 | TRBV28 | CASRTRTGKLVF
TRBJ2-7 | TRBV5-1 | CASSFWTGLDYEQYF
TRBJ2-3 | TRBV27 | CASSFQGSRGTQYF
TRBJ2-5 | TRBV9 | CASSVDRETQYF
TRBJ1-4 | TRBV18 | CASSPRDRTNEKLFF
TRBJ1-6 | TRBV11-1 | CASSGQSNSPLHF
TRBJ2-5 | TRBV7-9 | CASSYNPGVRGETQYF
TRBJ2-5 | TRBV10-3 | CAISEPGTPQETQYF
TRBJ2-6 | TRBV5-1 | CASSLIQSSGANVLTF
TRBJ1-5 | TRBV19 | CASSIVHTGASNQPQHF
TRBJ2-3 | TRBV29-1 | CSVGRTGVDTQYF
TRBJ2-7 | TRBV27 | CASSRGGLAGIYEQYF
TRBJ2-7 | TRBV5-8 | CASRGSGRASYEQYF
TRBJ1-1 | TRBV5-4 | CASSLARGGNTEAFF
TRBJ1-5 | TRBV6-1 | CASIRYQGAVQPQHF
TRBJ2-1 | TRBV11-3 | CASSQGLAGAGEQFF
TRBJ2-3 | TRBV5-1 | CASSLDLAGGPLDTQYF
TRBJ1-1 | TRBV5-1 | CASSLGVGVNTEAFF
TRBJ1-3 | TRBV30 | CAWTDFANTIYF
TRBJ2-3 | TRBV9 | CASSVGGGGYLTDTQYF
TRBJ1-5 | TRBV6-7 | CASSFQGEDCNQPQHF
TRBJ2-1 | TRBV5-4 | CASSPRTGANNEQFF
TRBJ1-5 | TRBV7-8 | CASSLRRTGQPQHF
TRBJ2-3 | TRBV6-5 | CASSSLGTGTDTQYF
TRBJ2-7 | TRBV6-6 | CASSPGTEVYEQYF
TRBJ2-1 | TRBV18 | CASSPIEGAGEQFF
TRBJ1-3 | TRBV5-6 | CASSWTGENTIYF
TRBJ2-6 | TRBV18 | CASSPRSGGANVLTF
TRBJ1-1 | TRBV25-1 | CASSDPTRTDGGTEAFF
TRBJ1-5 | TRBV6-1 | CASSAATGVGNQPQHF
TRBJ2-3 | TRBV10-1 | CASTIRDSKRIDTQYF
TRBJ2-5 | TRBV15 | CATSRPADYQETQYF
TRBJ2-2 | TRBV14 | CASSRGQGWTGELFF
TRBJ1-4 | TRBV6-6 | CASSYGGSDEKLFF